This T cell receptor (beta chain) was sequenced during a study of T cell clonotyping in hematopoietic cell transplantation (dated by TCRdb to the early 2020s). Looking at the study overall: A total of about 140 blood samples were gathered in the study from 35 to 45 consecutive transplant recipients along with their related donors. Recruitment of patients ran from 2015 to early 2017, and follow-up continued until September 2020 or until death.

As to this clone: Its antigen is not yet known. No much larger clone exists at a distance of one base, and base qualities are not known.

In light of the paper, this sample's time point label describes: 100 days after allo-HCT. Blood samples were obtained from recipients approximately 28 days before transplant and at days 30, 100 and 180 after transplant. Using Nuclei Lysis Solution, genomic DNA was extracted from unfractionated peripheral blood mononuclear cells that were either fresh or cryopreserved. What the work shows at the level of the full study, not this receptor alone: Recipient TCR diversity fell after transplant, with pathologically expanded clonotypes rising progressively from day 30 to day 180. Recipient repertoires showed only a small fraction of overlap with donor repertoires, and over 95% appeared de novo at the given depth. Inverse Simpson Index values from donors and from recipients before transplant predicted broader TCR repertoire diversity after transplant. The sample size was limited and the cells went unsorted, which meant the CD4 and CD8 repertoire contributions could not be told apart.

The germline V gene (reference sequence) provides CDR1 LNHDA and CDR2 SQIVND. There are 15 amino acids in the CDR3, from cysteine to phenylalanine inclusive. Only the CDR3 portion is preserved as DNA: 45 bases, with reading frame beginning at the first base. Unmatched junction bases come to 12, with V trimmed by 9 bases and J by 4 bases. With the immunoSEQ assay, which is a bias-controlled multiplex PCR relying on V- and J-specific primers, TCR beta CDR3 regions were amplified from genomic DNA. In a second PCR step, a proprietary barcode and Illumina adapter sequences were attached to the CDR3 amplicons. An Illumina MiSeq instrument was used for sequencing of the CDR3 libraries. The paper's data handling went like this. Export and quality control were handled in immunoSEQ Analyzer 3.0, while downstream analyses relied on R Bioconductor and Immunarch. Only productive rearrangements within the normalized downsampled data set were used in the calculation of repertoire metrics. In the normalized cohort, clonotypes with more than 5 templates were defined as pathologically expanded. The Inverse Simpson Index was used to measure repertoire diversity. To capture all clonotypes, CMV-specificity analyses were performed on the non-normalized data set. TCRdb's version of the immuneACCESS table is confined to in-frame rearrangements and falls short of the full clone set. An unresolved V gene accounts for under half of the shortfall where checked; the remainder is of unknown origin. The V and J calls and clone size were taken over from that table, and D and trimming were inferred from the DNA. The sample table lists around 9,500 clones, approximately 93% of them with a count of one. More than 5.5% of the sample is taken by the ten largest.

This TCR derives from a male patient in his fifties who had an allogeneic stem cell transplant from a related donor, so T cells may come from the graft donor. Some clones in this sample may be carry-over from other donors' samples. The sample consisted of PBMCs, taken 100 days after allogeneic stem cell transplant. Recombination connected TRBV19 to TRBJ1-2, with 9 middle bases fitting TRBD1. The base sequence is TGTGCCAGCTCTACTACAGGGGGCGTCGGCTATGGCTACACCTTC. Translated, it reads CASSTTGGVGYGYTF.